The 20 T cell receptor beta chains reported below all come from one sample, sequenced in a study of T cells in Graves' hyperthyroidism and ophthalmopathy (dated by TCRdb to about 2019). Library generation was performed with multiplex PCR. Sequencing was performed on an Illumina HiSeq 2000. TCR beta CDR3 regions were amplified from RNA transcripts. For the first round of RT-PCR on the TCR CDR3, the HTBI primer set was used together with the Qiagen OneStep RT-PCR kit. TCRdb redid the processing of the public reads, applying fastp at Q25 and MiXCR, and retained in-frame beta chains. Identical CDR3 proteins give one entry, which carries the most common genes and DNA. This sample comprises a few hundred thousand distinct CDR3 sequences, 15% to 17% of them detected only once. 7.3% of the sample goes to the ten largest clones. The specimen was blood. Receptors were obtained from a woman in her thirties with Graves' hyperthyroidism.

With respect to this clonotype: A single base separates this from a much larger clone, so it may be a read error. The CDR3 nucleotides read TGTGCCAGCAGTTTTTGGGACGCACGGACTGAAGCTTTCTTT. Its translation: CASSFWDARTEAFF. The chain combines TRBV6-2 or TRBV6-3 with TRBJ1-1, with a weak D call TRBD1 (5 bases). This CDR3 has 14 residues. The germline V and J ends were trimmed by 4 bases and 5 bases, with 14 bases remaining between them. Germline CDR1 MNHEY, CDR2 SVGEGT.

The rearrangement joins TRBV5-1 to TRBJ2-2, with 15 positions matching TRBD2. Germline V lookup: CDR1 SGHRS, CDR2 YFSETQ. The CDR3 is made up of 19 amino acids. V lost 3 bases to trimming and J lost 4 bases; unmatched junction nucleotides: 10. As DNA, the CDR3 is TGCGCCAGCAGCTCAGGACTAGCGGGAGGGCCGCGGGGCACCGGGGAGCTGTTTTTT. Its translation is CASSSGLAGGPRGTGELFF.

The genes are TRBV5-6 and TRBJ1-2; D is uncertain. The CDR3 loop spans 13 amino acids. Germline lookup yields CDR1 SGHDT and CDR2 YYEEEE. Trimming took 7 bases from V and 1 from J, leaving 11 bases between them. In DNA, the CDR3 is TGTGCCAGCCACTTTGCCGATAACTATGGCTACACCTTC. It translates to CASHFADNYGYTF.

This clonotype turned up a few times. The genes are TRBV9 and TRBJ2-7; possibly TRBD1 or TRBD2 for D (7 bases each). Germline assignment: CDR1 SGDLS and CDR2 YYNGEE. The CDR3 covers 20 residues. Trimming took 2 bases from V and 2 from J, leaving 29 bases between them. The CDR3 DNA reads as TGTGCCAGCAGCGTGGGAGGGACAGTCGACAGAACGGCAAAAGCCTACGAGCAGTACTTC. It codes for CASSVGGTVDRTAKAYEQYF.

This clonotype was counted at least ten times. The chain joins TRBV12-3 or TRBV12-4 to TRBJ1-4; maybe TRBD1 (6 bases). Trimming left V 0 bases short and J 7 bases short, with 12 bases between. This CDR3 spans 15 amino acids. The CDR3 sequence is CASSLARQGREKLFF. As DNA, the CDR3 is TGTGCCAGCAGTTTAGCGCGTCAGGGGCGTGAAAAACTGTTTTTT.

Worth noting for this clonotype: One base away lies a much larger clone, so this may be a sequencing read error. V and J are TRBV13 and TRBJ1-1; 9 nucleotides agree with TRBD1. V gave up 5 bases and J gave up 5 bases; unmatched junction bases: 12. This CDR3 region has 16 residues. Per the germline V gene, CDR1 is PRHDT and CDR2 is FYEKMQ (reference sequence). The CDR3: CASSLRDREFRTEAFF. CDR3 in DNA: TGTGCCAGCAGCCTCCGGGACAGGGAGTTTAGAACTGAAGCTTTCTTT. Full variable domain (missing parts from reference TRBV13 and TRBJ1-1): AAGVIQSPRHLIKEKRETATLKCYPIPRHDTVYWYQQGPGQDPQFLISFYEKMQSDKGSIPDRFSAQQFSDYHSELNMSSLELGDSALYFCASSLRDREFRTEAFFGQGTRLTVV.

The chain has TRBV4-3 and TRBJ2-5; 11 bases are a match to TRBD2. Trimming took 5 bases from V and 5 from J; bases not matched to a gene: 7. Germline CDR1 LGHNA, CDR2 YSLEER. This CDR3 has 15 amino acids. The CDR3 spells CASSLTSGEWETQYF. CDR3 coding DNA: TGCGCCAGCAGCTTGACTAGCGGGGAGTGGGAGACCCAGTACTTC.

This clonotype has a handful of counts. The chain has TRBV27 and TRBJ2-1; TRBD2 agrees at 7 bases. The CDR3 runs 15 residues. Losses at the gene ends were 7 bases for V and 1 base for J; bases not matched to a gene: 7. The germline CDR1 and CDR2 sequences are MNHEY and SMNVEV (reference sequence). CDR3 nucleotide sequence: TGTGCCAGCACCCGATCAGCGGGATCCTACAATGAGCAGTTCTTC. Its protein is CASTRSAGSYNEQFF.

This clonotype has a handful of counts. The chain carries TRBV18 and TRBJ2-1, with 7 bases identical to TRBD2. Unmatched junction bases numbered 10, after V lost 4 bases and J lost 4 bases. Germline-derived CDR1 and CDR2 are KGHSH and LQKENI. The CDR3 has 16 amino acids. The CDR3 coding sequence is TGTGCCAGCTCACTTGTGGCGAGCGGGGCTTACAATGAGCAGTTCTTC. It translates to CASSLVASGAYNEQFF.

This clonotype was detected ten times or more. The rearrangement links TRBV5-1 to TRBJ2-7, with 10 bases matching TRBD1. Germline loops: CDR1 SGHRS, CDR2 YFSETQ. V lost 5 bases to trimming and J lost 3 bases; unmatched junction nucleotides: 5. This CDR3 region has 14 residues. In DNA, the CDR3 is TGCGCCAGCAGTACGACAGGGGGCTTCTACGAGCAGTACTTC. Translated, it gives CASSTTGGFYEQYF. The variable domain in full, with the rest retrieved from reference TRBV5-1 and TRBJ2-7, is KAGVTQTPRYLIKTRGQQVTLSCSPISGHRSVSWYQQTPGQGLQFLFEYFSETQRNKGNFPGRFSGRQFSNSRSEMNVSTLELGDSALYLCASSTTGGFYEQYFGPGTRLTVT.

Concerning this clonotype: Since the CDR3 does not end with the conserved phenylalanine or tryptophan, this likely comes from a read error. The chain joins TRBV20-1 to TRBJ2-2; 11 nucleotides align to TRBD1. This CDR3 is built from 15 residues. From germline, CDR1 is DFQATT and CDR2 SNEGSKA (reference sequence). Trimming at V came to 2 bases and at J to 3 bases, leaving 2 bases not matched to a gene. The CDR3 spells CSARRDRGYTGELFL. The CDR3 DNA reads TGCAGTGCTAGAAGGGACAGGGGGTACACCGGGGAGCTGTTTCTT.

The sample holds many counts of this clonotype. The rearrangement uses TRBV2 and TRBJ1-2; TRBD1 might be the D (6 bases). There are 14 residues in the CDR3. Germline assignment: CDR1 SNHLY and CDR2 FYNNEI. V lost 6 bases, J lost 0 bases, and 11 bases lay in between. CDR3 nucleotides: TGTGCCAGCAGGGGGGACACTCCTAACTATGGCTACACCTTC. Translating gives CASRGDTPNYGYTF.

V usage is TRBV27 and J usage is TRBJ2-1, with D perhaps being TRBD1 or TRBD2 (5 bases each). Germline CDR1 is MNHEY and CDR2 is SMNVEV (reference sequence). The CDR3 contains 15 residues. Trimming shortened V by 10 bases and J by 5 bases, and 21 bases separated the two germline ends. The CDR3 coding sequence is TGTGCCAACCCCCCCCTGGGCAGGGACCACAATGAGCAGTTCTTC. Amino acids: CANPPLGRDHNEQFF.

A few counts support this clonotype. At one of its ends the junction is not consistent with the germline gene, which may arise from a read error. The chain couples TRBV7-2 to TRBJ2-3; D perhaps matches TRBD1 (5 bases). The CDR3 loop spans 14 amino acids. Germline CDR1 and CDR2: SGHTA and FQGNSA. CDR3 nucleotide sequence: TGTGCCAGCAGCTTATTAGGGTCGACAGATATGCAGTATTTT. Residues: CASSLLGSTDMQYF.

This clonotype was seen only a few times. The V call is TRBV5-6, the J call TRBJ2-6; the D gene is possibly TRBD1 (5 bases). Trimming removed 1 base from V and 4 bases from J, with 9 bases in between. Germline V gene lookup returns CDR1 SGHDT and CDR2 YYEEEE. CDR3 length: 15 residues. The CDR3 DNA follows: TGTGCCAGCAGCTTGTGGGGCGCCGGGGCCAACGTCCTGACTTTC. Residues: CASSLWGAGANVLTF. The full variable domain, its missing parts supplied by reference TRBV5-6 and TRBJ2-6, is DAGVTQSPTHLIKTRGQQVTLRCSPKSGHDTVSWYQQALGQGPQFIFQYYEEEERQRGNFPDRFSGHQFPNYSSELNVNALLLGDSALYLCASSLWGAGANVLTFGAGSRLTVL.

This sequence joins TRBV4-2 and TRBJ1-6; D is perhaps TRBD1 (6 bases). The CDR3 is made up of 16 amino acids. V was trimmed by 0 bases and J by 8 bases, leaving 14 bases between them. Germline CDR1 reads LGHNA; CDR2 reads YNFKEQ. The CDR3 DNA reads TGTGCCAGCAGCCAAGATAGGGGGACGGAACATTCACCCCTCCACTTT. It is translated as CASSQDRGTEHSPLHF.

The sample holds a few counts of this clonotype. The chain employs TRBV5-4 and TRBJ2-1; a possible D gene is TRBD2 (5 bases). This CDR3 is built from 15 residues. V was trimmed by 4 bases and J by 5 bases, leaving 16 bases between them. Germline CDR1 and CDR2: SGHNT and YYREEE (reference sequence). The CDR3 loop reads CASSRDVPGNNEQFF. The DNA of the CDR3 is TGTGCCAGCAGCCGCGACGTCCCCGGGAACAATGAGCAGTTCTTC.

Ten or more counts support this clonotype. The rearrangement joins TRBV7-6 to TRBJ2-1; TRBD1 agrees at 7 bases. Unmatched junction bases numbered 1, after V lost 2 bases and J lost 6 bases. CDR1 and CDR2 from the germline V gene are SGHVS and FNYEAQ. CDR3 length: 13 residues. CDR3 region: CASSLQGVNEQFF. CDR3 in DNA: TGTGCCAGCAGCTTACAGGGGGTCAATGAGCAGTTCTTC.

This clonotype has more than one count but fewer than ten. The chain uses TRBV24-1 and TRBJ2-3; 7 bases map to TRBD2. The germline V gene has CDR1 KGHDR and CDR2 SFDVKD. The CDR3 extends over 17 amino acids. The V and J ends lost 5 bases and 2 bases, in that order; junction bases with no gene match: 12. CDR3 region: CATSADEAAGSTDTQYF. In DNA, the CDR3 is TGTGCCACCAGTGCCGACGAGGCAGCGGGATCCACAGATACGCAGTATTTT.

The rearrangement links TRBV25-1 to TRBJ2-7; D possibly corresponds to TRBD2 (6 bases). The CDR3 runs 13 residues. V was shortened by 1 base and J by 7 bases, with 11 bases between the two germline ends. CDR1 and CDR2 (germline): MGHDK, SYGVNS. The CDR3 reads CASSEFGRLEQYF. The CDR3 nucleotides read TGTGCCAGCAGTGAATTCGGGAGATTAGAGCAGTACTTC.